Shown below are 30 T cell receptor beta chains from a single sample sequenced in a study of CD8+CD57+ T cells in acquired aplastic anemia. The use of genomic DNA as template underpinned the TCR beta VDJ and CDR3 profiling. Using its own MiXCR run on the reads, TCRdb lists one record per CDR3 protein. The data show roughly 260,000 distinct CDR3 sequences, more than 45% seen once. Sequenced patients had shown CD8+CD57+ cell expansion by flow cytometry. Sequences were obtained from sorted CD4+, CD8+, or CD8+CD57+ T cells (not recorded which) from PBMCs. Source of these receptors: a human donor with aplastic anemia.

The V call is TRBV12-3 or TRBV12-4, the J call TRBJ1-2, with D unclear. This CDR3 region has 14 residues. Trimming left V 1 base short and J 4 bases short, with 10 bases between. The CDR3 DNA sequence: TGTGCCAGCAGTTTAGGTGTGCACCCCTATGGCTACACCTTC. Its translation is CASSLGVHPYGYTF.

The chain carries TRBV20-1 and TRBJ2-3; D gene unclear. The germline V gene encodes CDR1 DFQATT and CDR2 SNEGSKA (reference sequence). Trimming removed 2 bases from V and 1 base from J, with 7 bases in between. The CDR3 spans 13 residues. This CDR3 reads CSARQVGTDTQYF. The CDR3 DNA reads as TGCAGTGCTAGACAGGTTGGCACAGATACGCAGTATTTT.

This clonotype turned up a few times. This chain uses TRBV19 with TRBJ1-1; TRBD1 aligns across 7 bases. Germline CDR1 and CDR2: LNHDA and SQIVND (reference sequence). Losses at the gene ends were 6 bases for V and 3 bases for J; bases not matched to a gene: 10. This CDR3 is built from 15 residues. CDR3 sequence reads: CASSPWEGADTEAFF. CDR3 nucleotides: TGTGCCAGTAGCCCCTGGGAGGGGGCGGACACTGAAGCTTTCTTT.

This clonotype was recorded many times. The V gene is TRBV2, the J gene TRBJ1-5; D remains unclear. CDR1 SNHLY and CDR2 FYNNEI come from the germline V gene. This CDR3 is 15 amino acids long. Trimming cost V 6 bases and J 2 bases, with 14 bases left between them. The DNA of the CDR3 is TGTGCCAGCAGAGCCGGGGAAGAGGGCAATCAGCCCCAGCATTTT. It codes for CASRAGEEGNQPQHF.

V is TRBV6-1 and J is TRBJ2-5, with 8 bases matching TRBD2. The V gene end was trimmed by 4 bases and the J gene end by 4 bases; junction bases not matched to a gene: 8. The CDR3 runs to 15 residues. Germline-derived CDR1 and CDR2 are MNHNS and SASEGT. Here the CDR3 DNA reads TGTGCCAGCAGTGGAGGAGCGGGAGAGGTAGAGACCCAGTACTTC. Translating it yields CASSGGAGEVETQYF.

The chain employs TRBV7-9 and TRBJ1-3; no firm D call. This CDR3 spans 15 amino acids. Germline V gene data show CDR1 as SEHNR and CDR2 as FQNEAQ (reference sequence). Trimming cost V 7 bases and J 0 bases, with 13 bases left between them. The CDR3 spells CASTLSAPSGNTIYF. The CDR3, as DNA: TGTGCCAGCACCCTTTCGGCCCCCTCTGGAAACACCATATATTTT.

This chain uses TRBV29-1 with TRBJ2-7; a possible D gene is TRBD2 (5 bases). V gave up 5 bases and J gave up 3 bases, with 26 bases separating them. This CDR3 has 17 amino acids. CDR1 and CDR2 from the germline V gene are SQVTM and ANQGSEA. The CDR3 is CSVWDLAPGGPSYEQYF. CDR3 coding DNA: TGCAGCGTTTGGGATTTGGCCCCTGGCGGGCCGAGCTACGAGCAGTACTTC.

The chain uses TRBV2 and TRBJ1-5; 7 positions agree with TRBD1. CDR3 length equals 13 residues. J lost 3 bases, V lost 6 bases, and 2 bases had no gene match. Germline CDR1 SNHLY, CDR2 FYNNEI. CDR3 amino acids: CASRQGNNQPQHF. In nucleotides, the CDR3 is TGTGCCAGCAGACAGGGGAACAATCAGCCCCAGCATTTT.

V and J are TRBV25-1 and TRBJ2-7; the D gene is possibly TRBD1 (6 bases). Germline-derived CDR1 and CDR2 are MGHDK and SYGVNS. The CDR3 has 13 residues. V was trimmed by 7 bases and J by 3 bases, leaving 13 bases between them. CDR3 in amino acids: CASTKQGYYEQYF. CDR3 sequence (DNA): TGTGCCAGCACGAAACAGGGATACTACGAGCAGTACTTC.

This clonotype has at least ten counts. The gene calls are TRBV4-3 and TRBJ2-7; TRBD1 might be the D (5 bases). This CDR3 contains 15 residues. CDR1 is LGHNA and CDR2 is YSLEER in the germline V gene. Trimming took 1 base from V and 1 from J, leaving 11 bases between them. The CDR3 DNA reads TGCGCCAGCAGCCAAGGAAGGGGTAGGTCCTACGAGCAGTACTTC. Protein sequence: CASSQGRGRSYEQYF.

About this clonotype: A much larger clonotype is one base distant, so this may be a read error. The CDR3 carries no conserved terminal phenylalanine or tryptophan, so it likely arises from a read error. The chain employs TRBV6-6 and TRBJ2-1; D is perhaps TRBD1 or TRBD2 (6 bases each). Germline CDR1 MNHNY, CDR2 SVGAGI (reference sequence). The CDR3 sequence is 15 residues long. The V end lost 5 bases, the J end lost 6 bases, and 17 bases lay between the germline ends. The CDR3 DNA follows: TGTGCCAGCAGTCCGAGGGGGGCCAAGAGCAATGAGCAGTTCCTC. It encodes CASSPRGAKSNEQFL.

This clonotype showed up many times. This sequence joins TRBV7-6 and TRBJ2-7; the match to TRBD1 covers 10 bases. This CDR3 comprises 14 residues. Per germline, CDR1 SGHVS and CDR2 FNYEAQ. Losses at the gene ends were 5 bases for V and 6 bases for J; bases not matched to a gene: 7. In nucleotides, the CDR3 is TGTGCCAGCAGCCCGAGACAGGGGGCTAGCGAGCAGTACTTC. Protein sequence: CASSPRQGASEQYF.

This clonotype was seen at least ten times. This chain's CDR3 is CSATRRIPYSPLHF. DNA of the CDR3: TGCAGTGCTACCCGCCGTATACCCTATTCACCCCTCCACTTT. This rearrangement joins TRBV20-1 to TRBJ1-6; no clear D gene. The CDR3 totals 14 residues. Trimming took off 4 bases at V and 8 bases at J, with 15 bases between the two ends. Per germline, CDR1 DFQATT and CDR2 SNEGSKA (reference sequence).

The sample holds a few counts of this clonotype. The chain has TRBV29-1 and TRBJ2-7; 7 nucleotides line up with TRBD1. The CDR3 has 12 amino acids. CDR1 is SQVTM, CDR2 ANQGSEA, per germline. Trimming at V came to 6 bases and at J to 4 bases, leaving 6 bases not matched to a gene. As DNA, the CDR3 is TGCAGCGTCCGACAGGGAATTTACGAGCAGTACTTC. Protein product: CSVRQGIYEQYF.

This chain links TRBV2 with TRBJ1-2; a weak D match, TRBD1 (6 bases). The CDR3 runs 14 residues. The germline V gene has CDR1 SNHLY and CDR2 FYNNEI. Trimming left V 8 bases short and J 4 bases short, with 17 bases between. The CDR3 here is CASSLLGQLYGYTF. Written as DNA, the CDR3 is TGTGCCAGCTCCTTGTTGGGACAACTCTATGGCTACACCTTC.

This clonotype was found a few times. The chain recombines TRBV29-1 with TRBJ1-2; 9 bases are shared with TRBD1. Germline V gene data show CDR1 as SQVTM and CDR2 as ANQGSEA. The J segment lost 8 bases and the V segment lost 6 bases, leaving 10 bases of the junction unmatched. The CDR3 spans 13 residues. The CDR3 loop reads CSVTRDRVVGYTF. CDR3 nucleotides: TGCAGCGTGACCCGGGACAGGGTTGTAGGCTACACCTTC.

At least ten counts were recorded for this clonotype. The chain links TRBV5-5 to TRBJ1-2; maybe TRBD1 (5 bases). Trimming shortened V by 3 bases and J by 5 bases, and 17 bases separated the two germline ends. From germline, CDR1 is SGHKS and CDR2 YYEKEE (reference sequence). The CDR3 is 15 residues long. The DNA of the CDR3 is TGTGCCAGCAGCTCCTCGCCGTACAGGACTTATGGCTACACCTTC. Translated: CASSSSPYRTYGYTF.

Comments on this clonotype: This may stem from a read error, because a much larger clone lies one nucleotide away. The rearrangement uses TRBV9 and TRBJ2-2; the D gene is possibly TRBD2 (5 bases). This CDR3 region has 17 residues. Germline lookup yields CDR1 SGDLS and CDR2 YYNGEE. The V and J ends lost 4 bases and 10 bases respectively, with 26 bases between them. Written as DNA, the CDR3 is TGTGCCAGCAGCCAAGCGGACGACATATCTGTACTGGAGGAGCTGTTTTTT. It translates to CASSQADDISVLEELFF.

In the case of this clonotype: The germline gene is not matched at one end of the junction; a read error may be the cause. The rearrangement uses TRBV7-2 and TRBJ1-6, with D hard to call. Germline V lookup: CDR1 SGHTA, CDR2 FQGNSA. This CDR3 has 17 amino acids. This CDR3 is CASSLLRQDSYNPPLHF. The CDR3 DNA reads TGTGCCAGCAGCTTGCTCCGCCAGGACTCCTATAATCCACCCCTCCACTTT.

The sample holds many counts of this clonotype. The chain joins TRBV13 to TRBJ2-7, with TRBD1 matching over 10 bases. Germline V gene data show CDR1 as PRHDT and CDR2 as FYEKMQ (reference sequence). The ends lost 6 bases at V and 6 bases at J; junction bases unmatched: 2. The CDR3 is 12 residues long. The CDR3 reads CASRGTGAEQYF. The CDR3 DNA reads TGTGCCAGCAGGGGGACAGGGGCCGAGCAGTACTTC.

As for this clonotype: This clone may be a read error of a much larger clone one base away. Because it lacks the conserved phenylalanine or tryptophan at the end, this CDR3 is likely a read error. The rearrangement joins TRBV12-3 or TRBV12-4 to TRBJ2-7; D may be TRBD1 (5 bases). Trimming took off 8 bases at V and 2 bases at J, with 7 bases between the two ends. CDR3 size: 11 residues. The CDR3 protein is CASGQTYEQYS. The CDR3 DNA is TGTGCCAGCGGACAAACCTACGAGCAGTACTCC.

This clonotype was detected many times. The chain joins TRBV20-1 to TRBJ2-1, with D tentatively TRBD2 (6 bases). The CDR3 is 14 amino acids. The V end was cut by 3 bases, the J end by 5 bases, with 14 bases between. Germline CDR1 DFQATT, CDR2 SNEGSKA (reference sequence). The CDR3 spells CSARDYQGHNEQFF. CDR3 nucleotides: TGCAGTGCTAGGGACTACCAAGGGCACAATGAGCAGTTCTTC.

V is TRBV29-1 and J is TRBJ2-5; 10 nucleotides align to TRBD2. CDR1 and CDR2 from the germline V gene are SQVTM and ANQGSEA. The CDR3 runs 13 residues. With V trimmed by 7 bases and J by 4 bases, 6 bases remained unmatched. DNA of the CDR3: TGCAGCGCAGGACTAGCGGCTAGAGAGACCCAGTACTTC. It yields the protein CSAGLAARETQYF.

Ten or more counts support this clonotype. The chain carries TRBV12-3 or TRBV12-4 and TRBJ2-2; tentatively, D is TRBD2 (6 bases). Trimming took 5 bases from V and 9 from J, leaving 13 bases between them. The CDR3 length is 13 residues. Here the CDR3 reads CASSHGTVRELFF. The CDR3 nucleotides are TGTGCCAGCAGTCACGGGACTGTCAGGGAGCTGTTTTTT.

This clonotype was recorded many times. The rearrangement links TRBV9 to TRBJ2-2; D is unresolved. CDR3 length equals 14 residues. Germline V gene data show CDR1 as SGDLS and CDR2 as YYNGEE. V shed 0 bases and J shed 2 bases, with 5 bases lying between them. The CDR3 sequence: CASSVGINTGELFF. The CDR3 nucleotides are TGTGCCAGCAGCGTAGGAATCAACACCGGGGAGCTGTTTTTT.

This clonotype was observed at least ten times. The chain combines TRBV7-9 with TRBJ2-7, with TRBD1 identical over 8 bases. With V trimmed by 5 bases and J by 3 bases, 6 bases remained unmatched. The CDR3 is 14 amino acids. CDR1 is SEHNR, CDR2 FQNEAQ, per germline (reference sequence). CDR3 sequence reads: CASSDGQGDYEQYF. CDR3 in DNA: TGTGCCAGCAGCGACGGACAGGGCGACTACGAGCAGTACTTC.

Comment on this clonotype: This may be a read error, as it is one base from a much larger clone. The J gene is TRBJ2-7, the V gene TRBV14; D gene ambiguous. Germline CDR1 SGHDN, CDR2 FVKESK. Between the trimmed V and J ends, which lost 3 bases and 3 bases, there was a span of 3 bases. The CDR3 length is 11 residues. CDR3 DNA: TGTGCCAGCAGCCACAACTACGAGCAGTACTTC. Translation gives CASSHNYEQYF. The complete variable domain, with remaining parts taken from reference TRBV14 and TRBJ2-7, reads EAGVTQFPSHSVIEKGQTVTLRCDPISGHDNLYWYRRVMGKEIKFLLHFVKESKQDESGMPNNRFLAERTGGTYSTLKVQPAELEDSGVYFCASSHNYEQYFGPGTRLTVT.

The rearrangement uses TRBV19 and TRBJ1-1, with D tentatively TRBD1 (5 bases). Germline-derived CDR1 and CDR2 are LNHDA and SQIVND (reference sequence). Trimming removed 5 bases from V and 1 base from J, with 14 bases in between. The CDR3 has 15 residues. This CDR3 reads CASSQPGRANTEAFF. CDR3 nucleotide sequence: TGTGCCAGTAGTCAACCGGGACGGGCGAACACTGAAGCTTTCTTT.

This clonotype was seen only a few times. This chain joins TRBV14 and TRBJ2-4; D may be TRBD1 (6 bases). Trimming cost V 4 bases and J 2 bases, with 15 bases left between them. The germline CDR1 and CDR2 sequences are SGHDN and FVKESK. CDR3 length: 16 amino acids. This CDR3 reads CASSLGTTAPKNIQYF. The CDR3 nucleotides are TGTGCCAGCAGCCTGGGGACAACGGCGCCCAAAAACATTCAGTACTTC. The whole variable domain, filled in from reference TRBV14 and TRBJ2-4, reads EAGVTQFPSHSVIEKGQTVTLRCDPISGHDNLYWYRRVMGKEIKFLLHFVKESKQDESGMPNNRFLAERTGGTYSTLKVQPAELEDSGVYFCASSLGTTAPKNIQYFGAGTRLSVL.

The CDR3 DNA reads TGTGCCACCAGTACGGGTACCACCGGGGAGCTGTTTTTT. This translates into CATSTGTTGELFF. This chain uses TRBV24-1 with TRBJ2-2, with unresolved D. The CDR3 covers 13 residues. The ends were cut back, 6 bases at V and 4 bases at J, with 8 bases in the middle. Germline loops: CDR1 KGHDR, CDR2 SFDVKD.